This T cell receptor beta chain is from a study of T-cell memory formation after mild COVID-19. Across the study: The study found TCR clusters largely donor specific.

In TCRdb, the 5' RACE reads were re-called with MiXCR into one record per CDR3 protein. The sample lists 150,000 to 200,000 distinct CDR3 sequences; about a sixth were seen once. Only a few counts were recorded for this clonotype. Its matching antigen is unknown. Overall study results and limits: CM and EM subsets held most contracting CD4+ clones; EMRA held CD8+ ones. Clones that got smaller from day 15 to 85 had even CD4/CD8, while clones growing later tipped toward CD4+.

With 11 bases clipped from V and 8 bases from J, the junction kept 11 bases outside the gene matches. The CDR3 spans 13 residues. This clonotype was obtained from an adult woman who had mild COVID-19 (a few samples of this study predate the infection). Cell type and time point are not known. The source material was PBMCs or a T cell subset sorted from them (not recorded which). The chain has TRBV23-1 and TRBJ2-4; 8 bases are a match to TRBD2. TRBV23-1 is filed as an ORF, its function uncertain. CDR3 nucleotides: TGCGCCGGGCCCGGGGGGGCAGGAGACATTCAGTACTTC. Its translation is CAGPGGAGDIQYF.